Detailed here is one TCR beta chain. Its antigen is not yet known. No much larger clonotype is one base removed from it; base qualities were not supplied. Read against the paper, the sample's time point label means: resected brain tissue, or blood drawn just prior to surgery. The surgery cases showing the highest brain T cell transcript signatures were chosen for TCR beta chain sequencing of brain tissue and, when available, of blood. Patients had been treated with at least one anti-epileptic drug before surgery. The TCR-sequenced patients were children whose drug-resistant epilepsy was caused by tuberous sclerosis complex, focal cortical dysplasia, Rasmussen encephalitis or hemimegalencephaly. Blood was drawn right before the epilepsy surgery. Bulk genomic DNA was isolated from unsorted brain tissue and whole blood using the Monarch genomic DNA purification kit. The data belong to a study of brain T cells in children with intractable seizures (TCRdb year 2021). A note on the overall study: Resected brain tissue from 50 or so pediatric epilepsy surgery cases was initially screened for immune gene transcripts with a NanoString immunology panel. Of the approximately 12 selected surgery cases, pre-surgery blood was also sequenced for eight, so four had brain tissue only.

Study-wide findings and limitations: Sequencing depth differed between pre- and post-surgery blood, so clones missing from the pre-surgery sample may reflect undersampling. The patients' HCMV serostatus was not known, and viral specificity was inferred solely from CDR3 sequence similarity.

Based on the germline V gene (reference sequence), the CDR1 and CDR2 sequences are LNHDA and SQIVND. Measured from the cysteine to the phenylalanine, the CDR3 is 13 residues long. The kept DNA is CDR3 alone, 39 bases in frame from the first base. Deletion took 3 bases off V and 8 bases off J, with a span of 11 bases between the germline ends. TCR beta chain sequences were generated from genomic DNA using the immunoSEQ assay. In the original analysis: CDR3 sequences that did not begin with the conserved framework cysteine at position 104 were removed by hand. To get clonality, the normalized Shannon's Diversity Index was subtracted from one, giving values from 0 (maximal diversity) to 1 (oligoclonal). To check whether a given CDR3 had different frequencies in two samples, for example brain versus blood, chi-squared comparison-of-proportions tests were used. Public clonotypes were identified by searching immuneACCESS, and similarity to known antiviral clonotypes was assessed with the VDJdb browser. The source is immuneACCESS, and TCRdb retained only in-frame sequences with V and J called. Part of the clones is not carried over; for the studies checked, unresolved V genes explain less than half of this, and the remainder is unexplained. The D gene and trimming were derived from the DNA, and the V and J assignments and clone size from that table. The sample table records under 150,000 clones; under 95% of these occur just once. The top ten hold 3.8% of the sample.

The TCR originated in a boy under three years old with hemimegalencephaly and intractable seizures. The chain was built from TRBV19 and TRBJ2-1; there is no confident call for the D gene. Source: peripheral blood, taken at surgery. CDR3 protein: CASSILSGHEQFF. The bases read TGTGCCAGTAGTATTCTCTCCGGGCATGAGCAGTTCTTC. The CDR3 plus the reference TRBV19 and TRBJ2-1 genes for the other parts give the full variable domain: DGGITQSPKYLFRKEGQNVTLSCEQNLNHDAMYWYRQDPGQGLRLIYYSQIVNDFQKGDIAEGYSVSREKKESFPLTVTSAQKNPTAFYLCASSILSGHEQFFGPGTRLTVL.